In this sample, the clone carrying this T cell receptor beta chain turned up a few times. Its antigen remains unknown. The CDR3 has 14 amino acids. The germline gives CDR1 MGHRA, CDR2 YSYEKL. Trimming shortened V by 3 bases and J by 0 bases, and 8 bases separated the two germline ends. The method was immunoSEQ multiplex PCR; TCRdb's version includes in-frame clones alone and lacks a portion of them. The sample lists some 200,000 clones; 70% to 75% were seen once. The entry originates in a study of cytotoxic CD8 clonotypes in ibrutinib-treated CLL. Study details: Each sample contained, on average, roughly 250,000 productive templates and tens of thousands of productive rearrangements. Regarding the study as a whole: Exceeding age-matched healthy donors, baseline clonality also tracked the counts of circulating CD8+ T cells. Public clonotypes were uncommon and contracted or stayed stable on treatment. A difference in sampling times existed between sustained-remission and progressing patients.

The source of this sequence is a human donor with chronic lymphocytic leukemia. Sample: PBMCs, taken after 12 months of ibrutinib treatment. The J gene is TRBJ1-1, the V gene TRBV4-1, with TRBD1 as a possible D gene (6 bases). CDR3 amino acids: CASSQDSLNTEAFF. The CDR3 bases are TGCGCCAGCAGCCAGGACAGTCTGAACACTGAAGCTTTCTTT.